This T cell receptor beta chain was obtained from a study of cytomegalovirus exposure and HLA in healthy donors. Study observations and caveats: Cytomegalovirus-associated TCR beta chains were listed, numbering 164.

Of note for this clone: Its antigen is unidentified.

PCR was performed using 60 Vbeta and 13 Jbeta primers. Sequencing was performed with immunoSEQ multiplex PCR; in TCRdb, only in-frame clones are kept and a portion is missing. Of tens of thousands of clones in the sample, around 80% are singletons; the top ten hold under 30%. The sequencing input was PBMCs. This TCR was sampled from a woman aged 40 to 50 in good health and CMV-seropositive.

The CDR3 spells CASSLGTGMAYEQYF. The DNA for the CDR3 is TGTGCCAGTAGTCTCGGGACAGGGATGGCCTACGAGCAGTACTTC. V is TRBV19 and J is TRBJ2-7; 9 positions match TRBD1. This CDR3 region has 15 residues. The V segment lost 5 bases and the J segment 2 bases; nucleotides outside the gene matches: 7. The germline CDR1 and CDR2 sequences are LNHDA and SQIVND (reference sequence).